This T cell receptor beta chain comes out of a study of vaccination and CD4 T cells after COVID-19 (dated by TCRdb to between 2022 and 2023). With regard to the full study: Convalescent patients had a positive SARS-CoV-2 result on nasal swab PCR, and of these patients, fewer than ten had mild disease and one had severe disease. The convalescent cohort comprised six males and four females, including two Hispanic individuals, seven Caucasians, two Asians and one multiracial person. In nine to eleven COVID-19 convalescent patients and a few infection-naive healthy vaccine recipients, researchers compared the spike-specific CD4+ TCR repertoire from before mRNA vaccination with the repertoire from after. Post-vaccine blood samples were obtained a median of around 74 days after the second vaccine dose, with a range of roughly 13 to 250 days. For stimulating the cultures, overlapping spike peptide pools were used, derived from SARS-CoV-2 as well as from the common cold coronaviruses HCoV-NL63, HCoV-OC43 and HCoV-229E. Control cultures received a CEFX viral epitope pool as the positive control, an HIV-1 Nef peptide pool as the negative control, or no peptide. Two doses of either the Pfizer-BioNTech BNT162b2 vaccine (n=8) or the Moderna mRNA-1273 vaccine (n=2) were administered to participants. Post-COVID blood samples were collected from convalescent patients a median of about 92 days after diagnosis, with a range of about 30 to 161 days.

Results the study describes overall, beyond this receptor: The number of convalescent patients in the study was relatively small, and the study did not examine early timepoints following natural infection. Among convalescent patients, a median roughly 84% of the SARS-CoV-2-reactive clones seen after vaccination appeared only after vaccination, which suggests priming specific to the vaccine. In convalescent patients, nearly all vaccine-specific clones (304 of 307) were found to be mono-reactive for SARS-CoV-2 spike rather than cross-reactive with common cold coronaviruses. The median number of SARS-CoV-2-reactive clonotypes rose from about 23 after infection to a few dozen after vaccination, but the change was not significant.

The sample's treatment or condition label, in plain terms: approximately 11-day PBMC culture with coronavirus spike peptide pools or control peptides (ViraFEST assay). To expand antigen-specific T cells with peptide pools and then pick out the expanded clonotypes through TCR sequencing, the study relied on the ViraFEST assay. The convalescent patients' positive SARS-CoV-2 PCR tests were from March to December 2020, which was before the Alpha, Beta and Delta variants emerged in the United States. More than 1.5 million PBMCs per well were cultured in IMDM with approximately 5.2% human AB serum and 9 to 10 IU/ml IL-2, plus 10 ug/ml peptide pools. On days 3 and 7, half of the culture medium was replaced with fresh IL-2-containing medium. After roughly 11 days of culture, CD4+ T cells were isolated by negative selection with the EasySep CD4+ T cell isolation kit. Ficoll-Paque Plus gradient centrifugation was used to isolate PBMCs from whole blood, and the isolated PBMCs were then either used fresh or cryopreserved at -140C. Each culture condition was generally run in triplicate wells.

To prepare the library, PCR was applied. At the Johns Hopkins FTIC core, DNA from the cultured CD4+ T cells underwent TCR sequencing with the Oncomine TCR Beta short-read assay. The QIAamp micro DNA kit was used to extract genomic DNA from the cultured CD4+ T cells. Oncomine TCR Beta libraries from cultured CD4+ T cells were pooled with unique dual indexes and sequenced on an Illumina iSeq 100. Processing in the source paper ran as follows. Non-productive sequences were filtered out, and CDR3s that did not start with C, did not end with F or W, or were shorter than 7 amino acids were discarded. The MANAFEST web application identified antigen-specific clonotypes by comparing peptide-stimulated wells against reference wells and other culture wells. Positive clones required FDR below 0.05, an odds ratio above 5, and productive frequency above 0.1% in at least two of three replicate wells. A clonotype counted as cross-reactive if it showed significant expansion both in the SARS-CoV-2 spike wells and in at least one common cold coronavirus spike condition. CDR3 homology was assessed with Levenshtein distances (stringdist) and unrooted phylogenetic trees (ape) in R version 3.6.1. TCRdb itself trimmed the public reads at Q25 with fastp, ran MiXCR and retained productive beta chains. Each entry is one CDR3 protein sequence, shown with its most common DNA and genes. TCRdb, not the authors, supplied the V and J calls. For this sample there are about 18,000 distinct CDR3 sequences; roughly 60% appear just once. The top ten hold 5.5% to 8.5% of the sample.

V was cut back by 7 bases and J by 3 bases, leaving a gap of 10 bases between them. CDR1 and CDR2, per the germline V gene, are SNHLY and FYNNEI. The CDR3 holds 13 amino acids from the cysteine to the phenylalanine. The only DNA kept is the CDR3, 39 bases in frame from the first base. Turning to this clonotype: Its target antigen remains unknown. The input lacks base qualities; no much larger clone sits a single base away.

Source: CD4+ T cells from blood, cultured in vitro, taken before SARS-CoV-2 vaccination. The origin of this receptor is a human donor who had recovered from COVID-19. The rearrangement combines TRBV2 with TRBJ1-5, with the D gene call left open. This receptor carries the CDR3 CASTRRLNQPQHF. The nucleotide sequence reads TGTGCCAGCACTCGCAGACTCAATCAGCCCCAGCATTTT.